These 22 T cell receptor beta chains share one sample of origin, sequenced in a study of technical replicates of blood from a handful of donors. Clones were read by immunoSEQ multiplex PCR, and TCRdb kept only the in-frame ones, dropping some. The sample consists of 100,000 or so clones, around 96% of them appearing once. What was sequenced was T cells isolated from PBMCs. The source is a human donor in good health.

The CDR3 sequence: CASSLPPYEKLFF. The CDR3 DNA is TGTGCCAGCAGCTTGCCCCCCTATGAAAAACTGTTTTTT. J is TRBJ1-4 and V is TRBV5-6, with D unclear. Trimming left V 1 base short and J 6 bases short, with 7 bases between. CDR3 length: 13 amino acids. Germline lookup yields CDR1 SGHDT and CDR2 YYEEEE.

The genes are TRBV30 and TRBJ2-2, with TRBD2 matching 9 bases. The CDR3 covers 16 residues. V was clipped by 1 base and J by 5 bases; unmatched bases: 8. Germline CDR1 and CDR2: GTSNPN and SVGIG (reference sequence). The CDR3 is CAWSGGAGGLTGELFF. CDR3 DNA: TGTGCCTGGAGTGGAGGGGCGGGAGGGTTGACCGGGGAGCTGTTTTTT.

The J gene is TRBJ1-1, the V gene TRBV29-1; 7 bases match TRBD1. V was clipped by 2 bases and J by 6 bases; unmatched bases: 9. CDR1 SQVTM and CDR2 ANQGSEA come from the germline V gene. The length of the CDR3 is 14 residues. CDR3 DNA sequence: TGCAGCGTTGAACCCACAGGGGCGCGGGCTGAAGCTTTCTTT. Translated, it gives CSVEPTGARAEAFF.

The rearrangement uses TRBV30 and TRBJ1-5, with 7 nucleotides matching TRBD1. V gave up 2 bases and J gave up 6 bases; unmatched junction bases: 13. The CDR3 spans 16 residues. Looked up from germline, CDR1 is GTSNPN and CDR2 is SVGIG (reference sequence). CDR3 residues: CAWSFSRGAGFQPQHF. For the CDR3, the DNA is TGTGCCTGGAGTTTCTCCAGGGGGGCTGGGTTTCAGCCCCAGCATTTT.

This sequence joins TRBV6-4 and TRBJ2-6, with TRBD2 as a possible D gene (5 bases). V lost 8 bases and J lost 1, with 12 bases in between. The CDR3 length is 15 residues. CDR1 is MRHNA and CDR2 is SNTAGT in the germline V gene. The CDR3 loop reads CASSISGSGANVLTF. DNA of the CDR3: TGTGCCAGCTCGATAAGCGGATCTGGGGCCAACGTCCTGACTTTC.

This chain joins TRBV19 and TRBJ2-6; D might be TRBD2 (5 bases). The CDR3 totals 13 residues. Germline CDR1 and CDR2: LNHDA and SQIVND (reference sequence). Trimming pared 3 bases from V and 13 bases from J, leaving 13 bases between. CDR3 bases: TGTGCCAGTAGTATGGGAGTCTCAAGGGTCCTGACTTTC. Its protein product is CASSMGVSRVLTF.

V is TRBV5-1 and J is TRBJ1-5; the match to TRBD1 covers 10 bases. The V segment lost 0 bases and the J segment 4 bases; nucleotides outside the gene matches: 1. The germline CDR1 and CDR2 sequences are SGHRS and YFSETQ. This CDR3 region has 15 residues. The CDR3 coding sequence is TGCGCCAGCAGCTTGGAGGGACAGGGGAATCAGCCCCAGCATTTT. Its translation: CASSLEGQGNQPQHF.

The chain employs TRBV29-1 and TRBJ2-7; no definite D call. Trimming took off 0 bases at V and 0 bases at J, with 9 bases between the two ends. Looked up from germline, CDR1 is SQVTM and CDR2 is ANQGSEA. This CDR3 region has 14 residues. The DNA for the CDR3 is TGCAGCGTTGAAGACCTGGCGGACTCCTACGAGCAGTACTTC. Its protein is CSVEDLADSYEQYF.

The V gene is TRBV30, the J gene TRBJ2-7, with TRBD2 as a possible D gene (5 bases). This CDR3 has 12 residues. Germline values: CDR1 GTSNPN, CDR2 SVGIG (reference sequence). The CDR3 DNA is TGTGCTTGCCAGCGGAGACTATACGAGCAGTACTTC. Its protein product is CACQRRLYEQYF.

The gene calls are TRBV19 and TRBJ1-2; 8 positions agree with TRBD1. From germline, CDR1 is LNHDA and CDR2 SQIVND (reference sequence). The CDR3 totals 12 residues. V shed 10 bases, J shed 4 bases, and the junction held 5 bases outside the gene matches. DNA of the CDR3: TGTGCCACCCGAGGACAGGGCTATGGCTACACCTTC. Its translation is CATRGQGYGYTF.

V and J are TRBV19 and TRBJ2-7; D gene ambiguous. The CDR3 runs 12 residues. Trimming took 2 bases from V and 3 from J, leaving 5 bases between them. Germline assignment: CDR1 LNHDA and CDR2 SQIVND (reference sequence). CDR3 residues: CASSIHGYEQYF. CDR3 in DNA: TGTGCCAGTAGTATACACGGCTACGAGCAGTACTTC.

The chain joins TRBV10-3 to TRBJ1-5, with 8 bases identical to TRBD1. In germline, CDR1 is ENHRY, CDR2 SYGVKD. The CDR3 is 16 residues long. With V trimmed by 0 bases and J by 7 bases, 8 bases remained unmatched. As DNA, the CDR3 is TGTGCCATCAGTGAGTCTGGGCAGGGGGCTGGCCAGCCCCAGCATTTT. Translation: CAISESGQGAGQPQHF.

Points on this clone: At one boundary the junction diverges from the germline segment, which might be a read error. The CDR3 here is CASSEWDRANTETFF. The CDR3 nucleotides are TGTGCCAGCAGCGAATGGGACAGGGCGAACACTGAAACTTTCTTT. J is TRBJ1-1 and V is TRBV25-1, with TRBD1 identical over 9 bases. The CDR3 sequence is 15 residues long. Germline CDR1 reads MGHDK; CDR2 reads SYGVNS.

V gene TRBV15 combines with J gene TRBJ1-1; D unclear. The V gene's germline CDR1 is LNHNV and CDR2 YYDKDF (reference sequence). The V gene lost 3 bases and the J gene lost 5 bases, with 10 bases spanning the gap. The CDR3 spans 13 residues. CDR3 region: CATSRGAGTEAFF. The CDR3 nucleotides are TGTGCCACCAGCAGGGGAGCGGGGACTGAAGCTTTCTTT.

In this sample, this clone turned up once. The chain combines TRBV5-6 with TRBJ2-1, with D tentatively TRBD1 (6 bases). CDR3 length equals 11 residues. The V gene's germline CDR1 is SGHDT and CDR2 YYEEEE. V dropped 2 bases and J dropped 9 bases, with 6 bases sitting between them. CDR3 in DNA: TGTGCCAGCAGCTTACAGGGTGAGCAGTTCTTC. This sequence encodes CASSLQGEQFF.

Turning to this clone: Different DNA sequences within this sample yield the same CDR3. This CDR3 reads CASSLLAGAGEQYF. CDR3 in DNA: TGTGCCAGCAGCTTACTAGCGGGAGCCGGCGAGCAGTACTTC. V is TRBV7-3 and J is TRBJ2-7, with 10 bases lining up with TRBD2. Germline assignment: CDR1 SGHTA and CDR2 FQGTGA. V dropped 2 bases and J dropped 6; count of bases not matched to a gene: 4. The CDR3 loop spans 14 amino acids.

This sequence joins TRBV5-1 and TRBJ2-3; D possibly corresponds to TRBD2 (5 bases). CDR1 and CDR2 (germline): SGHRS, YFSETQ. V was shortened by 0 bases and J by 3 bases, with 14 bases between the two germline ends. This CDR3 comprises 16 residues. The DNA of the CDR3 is TGCGCCAGCAGCTTGGACGGGAATCGGGTGACAGATACGCAGTATTTT. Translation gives CASSLDGNRVTDTQYF.

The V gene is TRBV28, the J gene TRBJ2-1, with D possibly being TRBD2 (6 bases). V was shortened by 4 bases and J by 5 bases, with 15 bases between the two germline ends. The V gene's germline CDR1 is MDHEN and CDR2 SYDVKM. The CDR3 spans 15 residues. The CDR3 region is CASSSYGTQNNEQFF. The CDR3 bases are TGTGCCAGCAGTTCGTACGGGACTCAGAACAATGAGCAGTTCTTC. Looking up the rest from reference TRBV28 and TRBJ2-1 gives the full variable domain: DVKVTQSSRYLVKRTGEKVFLECVQDMDHENMFWYRQDPGLGLRLIYFSYDVKMKEKGDIPEGYSVSREKKERFSLILESASTNQTSMYLCASSSYGTQNNEQFFGPGTRLTVL.

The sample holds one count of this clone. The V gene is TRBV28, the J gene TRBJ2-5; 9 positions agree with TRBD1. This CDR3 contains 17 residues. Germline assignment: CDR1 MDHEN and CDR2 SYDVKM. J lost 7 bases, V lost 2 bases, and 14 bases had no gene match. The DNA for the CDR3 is TGTGCCAGCAGTTTAAAATCAAAGGACCGGGACAGGGTGACCCAGTACTTC. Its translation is CASSLKSKDRDRVTQYF. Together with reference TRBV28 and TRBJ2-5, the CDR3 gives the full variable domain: DVKVTQSSRYLVKRTGEKVFLECVQDMDHENMFWYRQDPGLGLRLIYFSYDVKMKEKGDIPEGYSVSREKKERFSLILESASTNQTSMYLCASSLKSKDRDRVTQYFGPGTRLLVL.

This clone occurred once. The CDR3 loop is CASTQPRGTEAFF. CDR3 in DNA: TGTGCCAGCACTCAACCAAGGGGGACTGAAGCTTTCTTT. The rearrangement joins TRBV28 to TRBJ1-1, with D maybe TRBD1 (6 bases). V shed 7 bases and J shed 5 bases, with 14 bases lying between them. Germline-derived CDR1 and CDR2 are MDHEN and SYDVKM. The CDR3 sequence is 13 residues long.

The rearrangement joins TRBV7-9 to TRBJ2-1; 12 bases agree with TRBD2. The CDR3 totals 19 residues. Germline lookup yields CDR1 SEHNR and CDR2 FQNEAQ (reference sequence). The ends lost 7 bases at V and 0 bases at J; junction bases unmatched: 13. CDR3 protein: CASILLGLAGSNSYNEQFF. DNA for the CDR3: TGTGCCAGCATCCTCTTAGGACTAGCGGGGTCCAACTCCTACAATGAGCAGTTCTTC.

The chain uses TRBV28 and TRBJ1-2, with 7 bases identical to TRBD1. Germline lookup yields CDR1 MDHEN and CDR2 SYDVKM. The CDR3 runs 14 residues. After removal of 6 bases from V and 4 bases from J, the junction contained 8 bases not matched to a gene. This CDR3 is CASRLSQGTYGYTF. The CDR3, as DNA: TGTGCCAGCAGACTCTCACAGGGGACCTATGGCTACACCTTC.